This record concerns one TCR beta chain sequence. Produced via immunoSEQ multiplex PCR; TCRdb's table is partial and in-frame only. In the table there are about 180,000 clones, roughly 87% of which are singletons. Categorization into cohorts depended on clinical history that participants reported. In Cohort 3, a recovered donor had either two negative PCRs, clearance, or symptom resolution. J lost 7 bases, V lost 0 bases, and 1 base had no gene match. The CDR3 runs 15 residues. CDR1 and CDR2 from the germline V gene are LNHDA and SQIVND (reference sequence). This specimen belongs to a study of blood T cell repertoires in COVID-19. Study overall: There were acute and convalescent COVID-19 samples, and they came from the United States, Italy and Spain.

Sequencing was carried out using PBMCs or T cells enriched from blood (not recorded which). This sequence originates from a woman in her forties or fifties who had recovered from COVID-19. This chain links TRBV19 with TRBJ2-1; 12 bases are shared with TRBD2. CDR3 amino acids: CASSIDGLAGNEQFF. The CDR3 DNA reads TGTGCCAGTAGTATAGACGGACTAGCGGGAAATGAGCAGTTCTTC.